This is a list of T cell receptor beta chains from one sample in a study of blood T cell repertoires in COVID-19. Clones were read by immunoSEQ multiplex PCR, and TCRdb kept only the in-frame ones, dropping some. The sample records about 190,000 clones, about nine tenths being singletons. The sample was peripheral blood. Receptors originate from a middle-aged man with acute or convalescent COVID-19. Each CDR3 is given with its conserved first and last residue. A D gene is named only where the DNA matches it firmly. Only part of the rows carry a size: once, few, many, or a class if the clone is expanded.

D gene: TRBD1
V gene: TRBV5-1
J gene: TRBJ2-3
clone size: -
CDR3 protein: CASSLVDRATDTQYF
CDR3 DNA: TGCGCCAGCAGCTTGGTGGACAGGGCCACAGATACGCAGTATTTT

D gene: -
V gene: TRBV5-1
J gene: TRBJ2-3
clone size: -
CDR3 protein: CASSFKDGITDTQYF
CDR3 DNA: TGCGCCAGCAGTTTTAAGGACGGGATCACAGATACGCAGTATTTT

D gene: -
V gene: TRBV28
J gene: TRBJ1-4
clone size: -
CDR3 protein: CASRRERSFF
CDR3 DNA: TGTGCCAGCAGGAGGGAGAGATCGTTTTTT

D gene: TRBD1
V gene: TRBV5-5
J gene: TRBJ2-1
clone size: -
CDR3 protein: CASRSGQGRNEQFF
CDR3 DNA: TGTGCCAGCAGGTCGGGACAGGGAAGGAATGAGCAGTTCTTC

D gene: TRBD1
V gene: TRBV9
J gene: TRBJ2-3
clone size: -
CDR3 protein: CASSRGPGRSDTKDTQYF
CDR3 DNA: TGTGCCAGTTCCAGGGGGCCCGGCCGGTCTGACACAAAAGATACGCAGTATTTT

D gene: TRBD2
V gene: TRBV7-2
J gene: TRBJ2-2
clone size: -
CDR3 protein: CASSLFSGPGLGGELFF
CDR3 DNA: TGTGCCAGCAGCTTATTTAGCGGGCCCGGGCTTGGCGGGGAGCTGTTTTTT

D gene: TRBD1
V gene: TRBV28
J gene: TRBJ1-5
clone size: -
CDR3 protein: CASSPYRGLRNQPQHF
CDR3 DNA: TGTGCCAGCAGCCCTTACAGGGGATTGCGGAATCAGCCCCAGCATTTT

D gene: -
V gene: TRBV6-5
J gene: TRBJ2-3
clone size: -
CDR3 protein: CASRLGRSTDTQYF
CDR3 DNA: TGTGCCAGCAGGTTAGGGAGGAGCACAGATACGCAGTATTTT

D gene: -
V gene: TRBV7-2
J gene: TRBJ2-3
clone size: -
CDR3 protein: CASSLGGVGGTDTQYF
CDR3 DNA: TGTGCCAGCAGCTTAGGGGGTGTAGGGGGCACAGATACGCAGTATTTT

D gene: TRBD1
V gene: TRBV24-1
J gene: TRBJ2-2
clone size: -
CDR3 protein: CATRQGAGELFF
CDR3 DNA: TGTGCCACCAGACAGGGGGCCGGGGAGCTGTTTTTT

D gene: TRBD2
V gene: TRBV10-2
J gene: TRBJ2-5
clone size: -
CDR3 protein: CASTLAARGETQYF
CDR3 DNA: TGCGCCAGCACGCTAGCGGCTCGGGGGGAGACCCAGTACTTC

D gene: TRBD1
V gene: TRBV7-2
J gene: TRBJ2-7
clone size: -
CDR3 protein: CASSPGPGQGSIEQYF
CDR3 DNA: TGTGCCAGCAGCCCGGGCCCGGGACAGGGTAGTATCGAGCAGTACTTC

D gene: -
V gene: TRBV9
J gene: TRBJ2-5
clone size: -
CDR3 protein: CASSVGPAAGETQYF
CDR3 DNA: TGTGCCAGCAGCGTAGGACCAGCCGCGGGGGAGACCCAGTACTTC

D gene: -
V gene: TRBV6-1
J gene: TRBJ1-6
clone size: once
CDR3 protein: CASSEDRAANSPLHF
CDR3 DNA: TGTGCCAGCAGTGAAGACAGGGCAGCTAATTCACCCCTCCACTTT

D gene: TRBD1
V gene: TRBV6-5
J gene: TRBJ1-2
clone size: -
CDR3 protein: CASSFLLTGPLGYTF
CDR3 DNA: TGTGCCAGCAGTTTTCTCCTGACAGGGCCCCTTGGCTACACCTTC

D gene: TRBD1
V gene: TRBV7-9
J gene: TRBJ1-3
clone size: -
CDR3 protein: CASSLRGGVDTIYF
CDR3 DNA: TGTGCCAGCAGCTTAAGAGGGGGCGTTGACACCATATATTTT

D gene: -
V gene: TRBV13
J gene: TRBJ2-7
clone size: -
CDR3 protein: CASSLSPAGDYEQYF
CDR3 DNA: TGTGCCAGCAGCTTAAGTCCCGCCGGAGACTACGAGCAGTACTTC